A selection of T cell receptor beta chains follows, all from one sample in a study of T cells in Graves' hyperthyroidism and ophthalmopathy. Each CDR3 protein gets one entry after TCRdb re-called the multiplex PCR reads with MiXCR. The table records roughly 750,000 distinct CDR3 sequences, roughly 15% of them present only once. The sample consisted of blood. The receptor source for this set is a man aged 18 to 29 with Graves' hyperthyroidism. Both conserved end residues are part of each CDR3. D genes are given only for firm matches. Size is stated for part of the rows, as once, few or many counts, or as a class when the clone is expanded.

V	D	size	J	CDR3	DNA
TRBV6-1	TRBD1	few	TRBJ2-7	CASQRDRQGSSYEQYF	TGTGCCAGCCAAAGAGACCGACAGGGCAGCTCCTACGAGCAGTACTTC
TRBV20-1	.	few	TRBJ1-2	CSASSGGYGYTF	TGCAGTGCTAGTAGCGGAGGCTATGGCTACACCTTC
TRBV7-8	.	many	TRBJ2-7	CASSPRRAGVSYEQYF	TGTGCCAGCAGTCCAAGGCGGGCAGGGGTATCCTACGAGCAGTACTTC
TRBV9	.	few	TRBJ2-1	CASSVGRGFYNEQFF	TGTGCCAGCAGCGTAGGACGCGGGTTCTACAATGAGCAGTTCTTC
TRBV7-9	.	many	TRBJ2-7	CASSPGGLKGYEQYF	TGTGCCAGCAGCCCCGGCGGACTCAAGGGCTACGAGCAGTACTTC
TRBV11-2	.	few	TRBJ2-2	CASSLQGPSTGELFF	TGTGCCAGCAGCTTACAGGGGCCATCCACCGGGGAGCTGTTTTTT
TRBV3-1	.	many	TRBJ1-2	CASSQGQVYGYTF	TGTGCCAGCAGCCAAGGACAAGTTTATGGCTACACCTTC
TRBV19	.	few	TRBJ2-1	CASSIGGAPYNEQFF	TGTGCCAGTAGTATCGGGGGAGCCCCCTACAATGAGCAGTTCTTC
TRBV13	TRBD1	.	TRBJ2-7	CASSLQGARGKQYF	TGTGCCAGCAGCCTACAGGGGGCGCGGGGCAAGCAGTACTTC
TRBV7-2	TRBD2	many	TRBJ2-7	CASSLSLLAGGYEQYF	TGTGCCAGCAGCTTATCGTTACTAGCGGGAGGGTACGAGCAGTACTTC
TRBV13	TRBD2	many	TRBJ2-3	CASSLGGTRTDTQYF	TGTGCCAGCAGCTTAGGCGGGACTAGGACAGATACGCAGTATTTT
TRBV25-1	.	few	TRBJ1-2	CASSEGLGVASGYTF	TGTGCCAGCAGTGAAGGGTTAGGAGTAGCGAGTGGCTACACCTTC
TRBV5-5	.	many	TRBJ1-5	CASSSTGSKVDSAQHF	TGTGCCAGCAGCTCGACAGGTTCGAAGGTTGATTCGGCCCAGCATTTT
TRBV15	.	.	TRBJ1-2	CATSREVQDYGYTF	TGTGCCACCAGCAGAGAGGTACAGGACTATGGCTACACCTTC
TRBV11-2	.	many	TRBJ2-3	CASSLGIQDTQYF	TGTGCCAGCAGCTTAGGAATCCAAGATACGCAGTATTTT
TRBV4-2	TRBD2	.	TRBJ2-7	CASSQPTSGSSYEQYF	TGTGCCAGCAGCCAACCTACTAGCGGGAGTTCCTACGAGCAGTACTTC
TRBV5-5	.	.	TRBJ2-1	CASSYTGTPRSYNEQFF	TGTGCCAGCAGCTATACCGGGACACCACGCTCCTACAATGAGCAGTTCTTC
TRBV7-9	.	.	TRBJ1-1	CASSLAGDREAFF	TGTGCCAGCAGCTTAGCGGGGGACCGCGAAGCTTTCTTT
TRBV6-1	.	.	TRBJ2-1	CASRTRMANNEQFF	TGTGCCAGCAGAACTAGGATGGCAAACAATGAGCAGTTCTTC
TRBV6-1	.	many	TRBJ2-7	CASSAWGGRSYEQYF	TGTGCCAGCAGCGCCTGGGGGGGGCGGTCCTACGAGCAGTACTTC
TRBV28	.	many	TRBJ2-3	CASSPPGGASTDTQYF	TGTGCCAGCAGTCCCCCCGGCGGGGCTAGCACAGATACGCAGTATTTT
TRBV28	.	.	TRBJ1-5	CASITPGGQLADQPQHF	TGTGCCAGCATAACTCCGGGGGGTCAGCTAGCGGATCAGCCCCAGCATTTT
TRBV29-1	.	few	TRBJ2-7	CSVVSPPYEQYF	TGCAGCGTTGTGAGTCCCCCCTACGAGCAGTACTTC
TRBV24-1	.	many	TRBJ2-7	CATSAASWDEQYF	TGTGCCACCAGCGCGGCATCTTGGGACGAGCAGTACTTC
TRBV6-1	.	.	TRBJ1-5	CASKGGSVQPQHF	TGTGCCAGCAAGGGAGGGAGCGTTCAGCCCCAGCATTTT
TRBV30	.	.	TRBJ1-2	CASPRAVLNGYTF	TGTGCCTCCCCTCGGGCGGTCCTTAATGGCTACACCTTC